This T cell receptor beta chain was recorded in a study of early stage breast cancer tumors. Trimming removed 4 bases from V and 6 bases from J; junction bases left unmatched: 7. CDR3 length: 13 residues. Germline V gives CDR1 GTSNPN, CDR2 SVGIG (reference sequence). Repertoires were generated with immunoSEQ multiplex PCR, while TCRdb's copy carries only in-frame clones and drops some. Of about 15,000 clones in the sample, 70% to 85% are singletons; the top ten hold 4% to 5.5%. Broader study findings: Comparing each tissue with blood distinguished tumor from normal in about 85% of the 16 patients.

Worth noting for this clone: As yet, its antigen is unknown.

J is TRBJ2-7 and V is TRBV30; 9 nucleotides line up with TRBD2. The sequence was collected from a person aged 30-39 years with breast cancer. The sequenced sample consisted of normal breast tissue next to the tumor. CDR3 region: CAWTASGTLEQYF. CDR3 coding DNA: TGTGCCTGGACGGCTAGCGGGACTCTCGAGCAGTACTTC.